The subject of this entry is one T cell receptor beta chain. The sample originates from a study of control samples from healthy donors and cancer patients. Libraries were prepared by immunoSEQ multiplex PCR; TCRdb keeps only in-frame clonotypes and omits some of them. The sample shows 150,000 or so clones, 93% of them seen only once. Sequenced material: blood. The sequence came from a man younger than 35 in good health.

CDR3 amino acids: CASSLARDVLTF. The CDR3 nucleotides are TGCGCCAGCAGCTTGGCTAGAGACGTCCTGACTTTC. The gene calls are TRBV5-1 and TRBJ2-6, with D hard to call. The germline V gene encodes CDR1 SGHRS and CDR2 YFSETQ. CDR3 length equals 12 residues. V was shortened by 0 bases and J by 11 bases, with 6 bases between the two germline ends.